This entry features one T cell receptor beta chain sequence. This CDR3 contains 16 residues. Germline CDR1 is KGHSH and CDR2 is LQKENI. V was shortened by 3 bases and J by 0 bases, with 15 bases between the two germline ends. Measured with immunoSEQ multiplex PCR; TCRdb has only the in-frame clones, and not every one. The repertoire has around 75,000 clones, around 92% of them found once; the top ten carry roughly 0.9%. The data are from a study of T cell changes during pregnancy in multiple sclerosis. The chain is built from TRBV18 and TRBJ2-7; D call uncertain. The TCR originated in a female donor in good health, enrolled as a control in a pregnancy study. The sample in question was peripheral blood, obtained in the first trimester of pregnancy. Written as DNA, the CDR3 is TGTGCCAGCTCACCGACTCCTGATCCAAGCTCCTACGAGCAGTACTTC. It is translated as CASSPTPDPSSYEQYF.